This is a list of T cell receptor beta chains from one sample in a study of radiotherapy plus CTLA-4 blockade in lung cancer. Some clones are missing from TCRdb's copy, which holds only in-frame ones; the method was immunoSEQ multiplex PCR. The table lists 65,000 to 85,000 clones, roughly 74% of them singletons. Sequenced material: peripheral blood, taken from a patient treated with radiotherapy plus ipilimumab. All receptors derive from a human donor with non-small cell lung cancer whose response to radiotherapy plus ipilimumab could not be evaluated. Each CDR3 is given with its conserved first and last residue. D genes are given only for firm matches. Size is stated for part of the rows, as once, few or many counts, or as a class when the clone is expanded.

clone size: few
CDR3 length: 16
J gene: TRBJ1-2
V gene: TRBV4-1
D gene: .
CDR3 protein: CASSQDLLGGFYGYTF
CDR3 DNA: TGCGCCAGCAGCCAAGATTTGTTGGGGGGATTTTATGGCTACACCTTC

clone size: .
CDR3 length: 14
J gene: TRBJ2-1
V gene: TRBV5-1
D gene: TRBD1
CDR3 protein: CASSPKTGGTEQFF
CDR3 DNA: TGCGCCAGCAGCCCGAAAACAGGGGGCACTGAGCAGTTCTTC

clone size: .
CDR3 length: 13
J gene: TRBJ2-5
V gene: TRBV7-7
D gene: TRBD1
CDR3 protein: CASSPDRQETQYF
CDR3 DNA: TGTGCCAGCAGCCCGGACAGGCAAGAGACCCAGTACTTC

clone size: .
CDR3 length: 15
J gene: TRBJ1-6
V gene: TRBV7-2
D gene: TRBD1
CDR3 protein: CASRPGTGYNSPLHF
CDR3 DNA: TGTGCCAGCAGGCCCGGGACAGGCTATAATTCACCCCTCCACTTT

clone size: .
CDR3 length: 12
J gene: TRBJ2-7
V gene: TRBV11-2
D gene: .
CDR3 protein: CASSLGASEQYF
CDR3 DNA: TGTGCCAGCAGCTTGGGCGCCTCCGAGCAGTACTTC

clone size: .
CDR3 length: 15
J gene: TRBJ2-3
V gene: TRBV9
D gene: TRBD2
CDR3 protein: CASSSLAGEVDTQYF
CDR3 DNA: TGTGCCAGCAGCTCCCTAGCGGGAGAGGTAGATACGCAGTATTTT

clone size: .
CDR3 length: 15
J gene: TRBJ1-2
V gene: TRBV7-2
D gene: .
CDR3 protein: CASSSSTGSGYGYTF
CDR3 DNA: TGTGCCAGCAGCTCGTCTACAGGGTCCGGCTATGGCTACACCTTC

clone size: .
CDR3 length: 15
J gene: TRBJ2-3
V gene: TRBV7-3
D gene: .
CDR3 protein: CASSRDSISTDTQYF
CDR3 DNA: TGTGCCAGCAGTCGTGACAGCATCAGCACAGATACGCAGTATTTT

clone size: .
CDR3 length: 15
J gene: TRBJ2-1
V gene: TRBV9
D gene: .
CDR3 protein: CASSDSGAGYNEQFF
CDR3 DNA: TGTGCCAGCAGCGATTCGGGAGCGGGCTACAATGAGCAGTTCTTC

clone size: .
CDR3 length: 16
J gene: TRBJ2-3
V gene: TRBV18
D gene: TRBD2
CDR3 protein: CASSPATSGSIRTQYF
CDR3 DNA: TGTGCCAGCTCACCCGCGACTAGCGGGAGCATACGTACGCAGTATTTT

clone size: .
CDR3 length: 12
J gene: TRBJ2-5
V gene: TRBV19
D gene: .
CDR3 protein: CATAGGRETQYF
CDR3 DNA: TGTGCCACCGCAGGGGGGCGAGAGACCCAGTACTTC

clone size: .
CDR3 length: 16
J gene: TRBJ2-3
V gene: TRBV28
D gene: TRBD1
CDR3 protein: CASSFIGGQVTDTQYF
CDR3 DNA: TGTGCCAGCAGTTTTATAGGGGGACAGGTCACAGATACGCAGTATTTT

clone size: .
CDR3 length: 16
J gene: TRBJ2-3
V gene: TRBV5-1
D gene: TRBD1
CDR3 protein: CASSLAQGGLADTQYF
CDR3 DNA: TGCGCCAGCAGCTTGGCACAGGGGGGTCTCGCAGATACGCAGTATTTT

clone size: .
CDR3 length: 17
J gene: TRBJ2-7
V gene: TRBV28
D gene: TRBD1
CDR3 protein: CATHRGQRDLAAYEQYF
CDR3 DNA: TGTGCCACCCACAGGGGGCAGCGTGATTTGGCAGCCTACGAGCAGTACTTC

clone size: few
CDR3 length: 12
J gene: TRBJ2-7
V gene: TRBV6-5
D gene: .
CDR3 protein: CASSHFMEEQYF
CDR3 DNA: TGTGCCAGCAGTCATTTTATGGAGGAGCAGTACTTC

clone size: .
CDR3 length: 13
J gene: TRBJ2-7
V gene: TRBV7-9
D gene: .
CDR3 protein: CASSGRDSYEQYF
CDR3 DNA: TGTGCCAGCAGCGGACGGGACTCCTACGAGCAGTACTTC

clone size: .
CDR3 length: 13
J gene: TRBJ1-1
V gene: TRBV4-2
D gene: .
CDR3 protein: CASSQQYAPEAFF
CDR3 DNA: TGTGCCAGCAGCCAGCAGTACGCCCCAGAAGCTTTCTTT

clone size: .
CDR3 length: 13
J gene: TRBJ1-5
V gene: TRBV6-5
D gene: .
CDR3 protein: CASTRSLNQPQHF
CDR3 DNA: TGTGCCAGCACGCGGTCTCTAAATCAGCCCCAGCATTTT

clone size: .
CDR3 length: 16
J gene: TRBJ2-1
V gene: TRBV7-3
D gene: TRBD2
CDR3 protein: CASSLAGSGRYNEQFF
CDR3 DNA: TGTGCCAGCAGCTTAGCTGGTAGCGGGAGATATAATGAGCAGTTCTTC

clone size: few
CDR3 length: 17
J gene: TRBJ1-5
V gene: TRBV30
D gene: .
CDR3 protein: CAWSVGPTGYSNQPQHF
CDR3 DNA: TGTGCCTGGAGTGTAGGCCCTACAGGGTATAGCAATCAGCCCCAGCATTTT

clone size: once
CDR3 length: 12
J gene: TRBJ1-1
V gene: TRBV29-1
D gene: .
CDR3 protein: CSVDEGRTEAFF
CDR3 DNA: TGCAGCGTTGACGAGGGGAGGACTGAAGCTTTCTTT

clone size: few
CDR3 length: 13
J gene: TRBJ1-1
V gene: TRBV7-2
D gene: .
CDR3 protein: CASSFGRDAEAFF
CDR3 DNA: TGTGCCAGCAGCTTTGGCAGGGATGCTGAAGCTTTCTTT

clone size: once
CDR3 length: 13
J gene: TRBJ1-2
V gene: TRBV10-3
D gene: TRBD1
CDR3 protein: CAISEGTDYGYTF
CDR3 DNA: TGTGCCATCAGCGAAGGGACAGACTATGGCTACACCTTC

clone size: .
CDR3 length: 16
J gene: TRBJ1-1
V gene: TRBV28
D gene: .
CDR3 protein: CASSFWRGFVNTEAFF
CDR3 DNA: TGTGCCAGCAGTTTTTGGCGGGGCTTTGTGAACACTGAAGCTTTCTTT